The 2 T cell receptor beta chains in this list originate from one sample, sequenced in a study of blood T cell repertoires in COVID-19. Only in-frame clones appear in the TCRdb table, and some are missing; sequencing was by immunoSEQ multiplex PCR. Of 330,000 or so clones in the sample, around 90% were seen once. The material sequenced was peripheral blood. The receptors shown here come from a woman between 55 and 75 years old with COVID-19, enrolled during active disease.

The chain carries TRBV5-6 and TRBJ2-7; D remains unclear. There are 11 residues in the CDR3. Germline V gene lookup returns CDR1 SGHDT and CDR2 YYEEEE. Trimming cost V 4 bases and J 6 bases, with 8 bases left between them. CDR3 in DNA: TGTGCCAGCAGCGAAACCGGCGAGCAGTACTTC. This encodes CASSETGEQYF.

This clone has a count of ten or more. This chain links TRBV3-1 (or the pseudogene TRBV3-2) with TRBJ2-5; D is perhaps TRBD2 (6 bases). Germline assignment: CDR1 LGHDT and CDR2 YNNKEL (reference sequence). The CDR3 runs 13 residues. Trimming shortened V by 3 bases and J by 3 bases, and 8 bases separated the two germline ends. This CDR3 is CASSHSSEETQYF. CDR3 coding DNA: TGTGCCAGCAGCCACTCTAGCGAAGAGACCCAGTACTTC.